Listed below are T cell receptor beta chains from one sample, sequenced in a study of CD8 T cells in Susac syndrome. TCRdb called the immunoSEQ multiplex PCR reads again in MiXCR, with one record for every CDR3 protein. The sample shows approximately 150,000 distinct CDR3 sequences, roughly 95% of them seen only once. Sample: CD4+ T cells from PBMCs. The source of these receptors is a human donor in good health. CDR3s include the opening cysteine and the closing phenylalanine or tryptophan. Each record gives: V gene, CDR3 length, J gene, D gene, clone size, CDR3 DNA, CDR3 protein. D genes are given only for firm matches. Where a row states a size, it is once, few, many or the class of an expanded clone; other rows omit it.

v_call: TRBV21-1; cdr3_length: 16; j_call: TRBJ1-1; d_call: -; clone_size: -; cdr3_nt: TGTGCCAGCAGCAAAGATCATCTCCGCTCCAACACTGAAGCTTTCTTT; cdr3_aa: CASSKDHLRSNTEAFF
v_call: TRBV28; cdr3_length: 19; j_call: TRBJ2-6; d_call: -; clone_size: -; cdr3_nt: TGTGCCAGCGGGGGATTCGCGGGACAGTCGAAGGAAGGGGCCAACGTCCTGACTTTC; cdr3_aa: CASGGFAGQSKEGANVLTF
v_call: TRBV5-1; cdr3_length: 15; j_call: TRBJ1-2; d_call: -; clone_size: -; cdr3_nt: TGCGCCAGCAGCTGGAGCTCCGGGACATCATATGGCTACACCTTC; cdr3_aa: CASSWSSGTSYGYTF
v_call: TRBV5-1; cdr3_length: 16; j_call: TRBJ1-4; d_call: TRBD1; clone_size: -; cdr3_nt: TGCGCCAGCAGGTTGGGACAGGGGCCATCTAATGAAAAACTGTTTTTT; cdr3_aa: CASRLGQGPSNEKLFF
v_call: TRBV5-4; cdr3_length: 16; j_call: TRBJ2-5; d_call: TRBD2; clone_size: -; cdr3_nt: TGTGCCAGCAGCCGCGGAGGCGGGAGATATCGAGAGACCCAGTACTTC; cdr3_aa: CASSRGGGRYRETQYF
v_call: TRBV6-6; cdr3_length: 15; j_call: TRBJ1-1; d_call: TRBD1; clone_size: -; cdr3_nt: TGTGCCAGCAGTTACTCGACAGGGCTCGTCCCTGAAGCTTTCTTT; cdr3_aa: CASSYSTGLVPEAFF
v_call: TRBV2; cdr3_length: 16; j_call: TRBJ1-5; d_call: -; clone_size: -; cdr3_nt: TGTGCCAGCAGTGAAGCGCTCGGCAGGGCAGGTCAGCCCCAGCATTTT; cdr3_aa: CASSEALGRAGQPQHF
v_call: TRBV5-4; cdr3_length: 14; j_call: TRBJ2-3; d_call: TRBD2; clone_size: -; cdr3_nt: TGTGCCAGCAGCTTCAGCGGGGCGGGAGATACGCAGTATTTT; cdr3_aa: CASSFSGAGDTQYF
v_call: TRBV30; cdr3_length: 14; j_call: TRBJ2-2; d_call: TRBD2; clone_size: -; cdr3_nt: TGTGCCTGGAGATTAGCGGGTGGCACCGGGGAGCTGTTTTTT; cdr3_aa: CAWRLAGGTGELFF
v_call: TRBV2; cdr3_length: 15; j_call: TRBJ1-1; d_call: TRBD1; clone_size: -; cdr3_nt: TGTGCCAGCAGTGATCAGGGACAGATGAACACTGAAGCTTTCTTT; cdr3_aa: CASSDQGQMNTEAFF
v_call: TRBV30; cdr3_length: 12; j_call: TRBJ1-2; d_call: -; clone_size: -; cdr3_nt: TGTGCCTGGAGCCCAGGGGCTCAGGGCTACACCTTC; cdr3_aa: CAWSPGAQGYTF
v_call: TRBV5-4; cdr3_length: 14; j_call: TRBJ2-5; d_call: -; clone_size: once; cdr3_nt: TGTGCCAGCAGCTTGGAAAAAACTGGCGAGACCCAGTACTTC; cdr3_aa: CASSLEKTGETQYF
v_call: TRBV29-1; cdr3_length: 13; j_call: TRBJ2-3; d_call: -; clone_size: -; cdr3_nt: TGCAGCGCCGATAGGGGCCGCACAGATACGCAGTATTTT; cdr3_aa: CSADRGRTDTQYF
v_call: TRBV2; cdr3_length: 13; j_call: TRBJ1-2; d_call: -; clone_size: -; cdr3_nt: TGTGCCAGCAGGGGCGTGGGGGTCTATGGCTACACCTTC; cdr3_aa: CASRGVGVYGYTF
v_call: TRBV28; cdr3_length: 16; j_call: TRBJ2-7; d_call: TRBD1; clone_size: -; cdr3_nt: TGTGCCAGCAGACCCCTTCCGGGACAGGGTCGGGAAGAGCAGTACTTC; cdr3_aa: CASRPLPGQGREEQYF
v_call: TRBV30; cdr3_length: 13; j_call: TRBJ1-2; d_call: -; clone_size: once; cdr3_nt: TGTGCCTGGAGTGTAGAGGCAACCTATGGCTACACCTTC; cdr3_aa: CAWSVEATYGYTF
v_call: TRBV27; cdr3_length: 18; j_call: TRBJ2-2; d_call: TRBD2; clone_size: -; cdr3_nt: TGTGCCAGCAGCCCTAATGGACTAGCGGGAGCTCGCACCGGGGAGCTGTTTTTT; cdr3_aa: CASSPNGLAGARTGELFF
v_call: TRBV13; cdr3_length: 15; j_call: TRBJ1-1; d_call: TRBD1; clone_size: -; cdr3_nt: TGTGCCAGCAGCCCGTCTACAGGGGGTTACGCTGAAGCTTTCTTT; cdr3_aa: CASSPSTGGYAEAFF
v_call: TRBV15; cdr3_length: 15; j_call: TRBJ2-5; d_call: -; clone_size: -; cdr3_nt: TGTGCCACCAGCAGAGTAGTAGGCCGGGTGGAGACCCAGTACTTC; cdr3_aa: CATSRVVGRVETQYF
v_call: TRBV28; cdr3_length: 12; j_call: TRBJ1-1; d_call: -; clone_size: -; cdr3_nt: TGTGCCAGCAGTTCACCCGGATATCCAGCTTTCTTT; cdr3_aa: CASSSPGYPAFF
v_call: TRBV5-5; cdr3_length: 13; j_call: TRBJ2-1; d_call: TRBD2; clone_size: -; cdr3_nt: TGTGCCAGCAGCCCGACTAGCTTAAATGAGCAGTTCTTC; cdr3_aa: CASSPTSLNEQFF
v_call: TRBV30; cdr3_length: 13; j_call: TRBJ2-5; d_call: -; clone_size: -; cdr3_nt: TGTGCCTGGAACCTCGGGTACCAAGAGACCCAGTACTTC; cdr3_aa: CAWNLGYQETQYF
v_call: TRBV20-1; cdr3_length: 15; j_call: TRBJ2-7; d_call: TRBD1; clone_size: -; cdr3_nt: TGCAGTGCCACGATCGGCCAGGGGGCCGCCTACGAGCAGTACTTC; cdr3_aa: CSATIGQGAAYEQYF
v_call: TRBV6-5; cdr3_length: 13; j_call: TRBJ1-2; d_call: -; clone_size: -; cdr3_nt: TGTGCCAGCAGTTCGAAGGATTCCTATGGCTACACCTTC; cdr3_aa: CASSSKDSYGYTF
v_call: TRBV6-5; cdr3_length: 15; j_call: TRBJ2-1; d_call: TRBD2; clone_size: once; cdr3_nt: TGTGCCAGCAGTTACGGCGGGAGGGTGTCCAATGAGCAGTTCTTC; cdr3_aa: CASSYGGRVSNEQFF
v_call: TRBV5-6; cdr3_length: 14; j_call: TRBJ2-3; d_call: -; clone_size: -; cdr3_nt: TGTGCCAGCAACGAGGGTATGGGCACAGATACGCAGTATTTT; cdr3_aa: CASNEGMGTDTQYF
v_call: TRBV9; cdr3_length: 13; j_call: TRBJ1-2; d_call: -; clone_size: -; cdr3_nt: TGTGCCAGCAGCGGCCGGGACGGATATGGCTACACCTTC; cdr3_aa: CASSGRDGYGYTF
v_call: TRBV2; cdr3_length: 14; j_call: TRBJ2-2; d_call: -; clone_size: -; cdr3_nt: TGTGCCAGCAAGCCCCTGCAAAACACCGGGGAGCTGTTTTTT; cdr3_aa: CASKPLQNTGELFF
v_call: TRBV19; cdr3_length: 15; j_call: TRBJ1-2; d_call: -; clone_size: -; cdr3_nt: TGTGCCAGTAGTATAGTCGGGGCCGCAGCGTATGGCTACACCTTC; cdr3_aa: CASSIVGAAAYGYTF
v_call: TRBV24-1; cdr3_length: 13; j_call: TRBJ2-3; d_call: -; clone_size: -; cdr3_nt: TGTGCCACCAGTGAGGCGGACCCAGATACGCAGTATTTT; cdr3_aa: CATSEADPDTQYF
v_call: TRBV10-2; cdr3_length: 17; j_call: TRBJ1-3; d_call: TRBD1; clone_size: -; cdr3_nt: TGCGCCAGCAGTGAGTCGTACGACAGGGTAACTGGAAACACCATATATTTT; cdr3_aa: CASSESYDRVTGNTIYF
v_call: TRBV30; cdr3_length: 11; j_call: TRBJ2-1; d_call: TRBD2; clone_size: -; cdr3_nt: TGTGCCTGGGTGACTAGCGGATCATCGTTCTTC; cdr3_aa: CAWVTSGSSFF
v_call: TRBV29-1; cdr3_length: 13; j_call: TRBJ1-1; d_call: -; clone_size: -; cdr3_nt: TGCAGCGTTGAAGAAACGGGACTCCGGAGAGCTTTCTTT; cdr3_aa: CSVEETGLRRAFF
v_call: TRBV23-1; cdr3_length: 13; j_call: TRBJ2-7; d_call: TRBD1; clone_size: -; cdr3_nt: TGCGCCAGCAGGGACAGGGTTCGAGAGGAGCAGTACTTC; cdr3_aa: CASRDRVREEQYF
v_call: TRBV5-1; cdr3_length: 15; j_call: TRBJ2-1; d_call: TRBD1; clone_size: -; cdr3_nt: TGCGCCAGCAGCTTAGGACAGGGTGCCCACAATGAGCAGTTCTTC; cdr3_aa: CASSLGQGAHNEQFF
v_call: TRBV5-8; cdr3_length: 16; j_call: TRBJ2-5; d_call: -; clone_size: -; cdr3_nt: TGTGCCAGCAGCTTGGGCGCACAGGGGAGGGGAGAGACCCAGTACTTC; cdr3_aa: CASSLGAQGRGETQYF
v_call: TRBV28; cdr3_length: 14; j_call: TRBJ2-7; d_call: TRBD1; clone_size: -; cdr3_nt: TGTGCCAGCAGACTTGGACAGGGAGCAAATCGGCAGTACTTC; cdr3_aa: CASRLGQGANRQYF
v_call: TRBV30; cdr3_length: 14; j_call: TRBJ2-7; d_call: TRBD2; clone_size: -; cdr3_nt: TGTGCCTGTCCAAGCGGGGGGGGCACCTACGAGCAGTACTTC; cdr3_aa: CACPSGGGTYEQYF
v_call: TRBV18; cdr3_length: 15; j_call: TRBJ2-1; d_call: -; clone_size: -; cdr3_nt: TGTGCCAGCTCACCACTACGGGGGGCCGGGAATGAGCAGTTCTTC; cdr3_aa: CASSPLRGAGNEQFF
v_call: TRBV6-2/TRBV6-3; cdr3_length: 14; j_call: TRBJ2-5; d_call: -; clone_size: -; cdr3_nt: TGTGCCAGCAGTTACCGGAGGGGGCTGGAGACCCAGTACTTC; cdr3_aa: CASSYRRGLETQYF